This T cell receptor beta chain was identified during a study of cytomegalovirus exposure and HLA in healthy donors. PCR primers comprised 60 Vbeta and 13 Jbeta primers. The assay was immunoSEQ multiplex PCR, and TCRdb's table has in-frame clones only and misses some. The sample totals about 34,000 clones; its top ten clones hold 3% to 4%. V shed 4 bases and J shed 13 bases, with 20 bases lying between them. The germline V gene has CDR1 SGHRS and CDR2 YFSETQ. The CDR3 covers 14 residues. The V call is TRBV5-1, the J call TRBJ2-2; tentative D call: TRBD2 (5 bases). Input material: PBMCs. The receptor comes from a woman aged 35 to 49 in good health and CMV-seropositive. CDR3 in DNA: TGCGCCAGCAGCCCTGGATCCATTGGCGGAGGGCTGTTTTTT. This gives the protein CASSPGSIGGGLFF.